This TCR beta chain originates from a study of blood T cell repertoires in COVID-19. Trimming left V 4 bases short and J 0 bases short, with 13 bases between. This CDR3 contains 17 residues. Germline assignment: CDR1 KGHSH and CDR2 LQKENI. Repertoires were generated with immunoSEQ multiplex PCR, while TCRdb's copy carries only in-frame clones and drops some. This table holds roughly 150,000 clones, 80% to 90% found once. The source material was peripheral blood. This TCR derives from a woman older than 75 with acute or convalescent COVID-19. The rearrangement joins TRBV18 to TRBJ1-6; tentatively, D is TRBD1 (6 bases). CDR3 sequence (DNA): TGTGCCAGCTCACGTACAGGGATAAGCTCCTATAATTCACCCCTCCACTTT. The encoded protein is CASSRTGISSYNSPLHF.